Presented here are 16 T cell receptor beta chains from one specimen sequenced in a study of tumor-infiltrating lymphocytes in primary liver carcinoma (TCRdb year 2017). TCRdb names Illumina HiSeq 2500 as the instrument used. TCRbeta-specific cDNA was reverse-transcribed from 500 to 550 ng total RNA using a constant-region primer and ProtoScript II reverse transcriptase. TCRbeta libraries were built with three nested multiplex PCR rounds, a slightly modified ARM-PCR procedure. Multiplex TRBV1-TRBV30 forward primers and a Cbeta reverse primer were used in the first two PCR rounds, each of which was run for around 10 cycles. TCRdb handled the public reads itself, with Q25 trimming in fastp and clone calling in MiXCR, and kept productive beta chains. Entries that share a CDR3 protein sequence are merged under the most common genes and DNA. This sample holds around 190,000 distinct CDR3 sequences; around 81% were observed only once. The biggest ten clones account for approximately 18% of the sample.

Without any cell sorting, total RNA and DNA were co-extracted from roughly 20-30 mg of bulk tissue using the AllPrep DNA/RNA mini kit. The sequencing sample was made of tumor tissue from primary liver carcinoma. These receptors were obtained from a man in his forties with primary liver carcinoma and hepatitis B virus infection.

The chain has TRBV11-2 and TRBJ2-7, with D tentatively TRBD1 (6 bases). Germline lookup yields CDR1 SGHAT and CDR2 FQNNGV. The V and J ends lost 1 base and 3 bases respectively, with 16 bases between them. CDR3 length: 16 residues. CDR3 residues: CASSLAPRGGGYEQYF. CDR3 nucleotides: TGTGCCAGCAGCTTAGCCCCTAGAGGGGGTGGCTACGAGCAGTACTTC.

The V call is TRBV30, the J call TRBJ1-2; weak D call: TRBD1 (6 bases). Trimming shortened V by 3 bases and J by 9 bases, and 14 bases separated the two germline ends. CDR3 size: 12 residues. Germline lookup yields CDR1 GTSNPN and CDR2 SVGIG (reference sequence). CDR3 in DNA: TGTGCCTGGAGCTGTGACAGGCTCAGCTACACCTTC. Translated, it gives CAWSCDRLSYTF.

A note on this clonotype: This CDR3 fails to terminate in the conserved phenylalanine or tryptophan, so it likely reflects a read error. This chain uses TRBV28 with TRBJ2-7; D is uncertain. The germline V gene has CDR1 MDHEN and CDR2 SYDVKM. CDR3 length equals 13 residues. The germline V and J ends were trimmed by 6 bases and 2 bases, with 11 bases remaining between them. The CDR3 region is CASRSTRAYEQYL. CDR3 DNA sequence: TGTGCCAGCAGATCGACAAGGGCCTACGAGCAGTACTTA.

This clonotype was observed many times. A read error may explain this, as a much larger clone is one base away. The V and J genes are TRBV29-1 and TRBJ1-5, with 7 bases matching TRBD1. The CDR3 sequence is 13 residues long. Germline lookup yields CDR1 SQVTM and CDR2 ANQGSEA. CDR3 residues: CSVMGQSNQSQHF. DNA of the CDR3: TGCAGCGTTATGGGACAGTCTAATCAGTCCCAGCATTTT.

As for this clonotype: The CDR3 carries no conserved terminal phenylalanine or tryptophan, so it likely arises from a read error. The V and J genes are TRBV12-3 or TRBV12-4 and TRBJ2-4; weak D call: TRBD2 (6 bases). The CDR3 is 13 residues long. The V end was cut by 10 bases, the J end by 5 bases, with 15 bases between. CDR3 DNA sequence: TGTGCCATGTCCGGGACTCACGAAAACATTCAGTACTTA. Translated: CAMSGTHENIQYL.

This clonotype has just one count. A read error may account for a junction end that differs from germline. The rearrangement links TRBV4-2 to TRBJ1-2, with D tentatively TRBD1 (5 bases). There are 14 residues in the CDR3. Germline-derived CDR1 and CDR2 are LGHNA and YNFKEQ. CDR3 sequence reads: CANSPFVGMGGYTF. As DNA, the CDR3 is TGTGCCAACAGCCCTTTCGTCGGAATGGGGGGTTACACCTTC.

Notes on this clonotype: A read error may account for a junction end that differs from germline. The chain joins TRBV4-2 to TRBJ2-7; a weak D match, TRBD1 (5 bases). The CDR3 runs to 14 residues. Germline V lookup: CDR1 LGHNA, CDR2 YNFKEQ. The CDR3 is CASSQGWGPYEQYF. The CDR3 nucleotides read TGCGCCAGCAGCCAAGGTTGGGGCCCATACGAGCAGTACTTC.

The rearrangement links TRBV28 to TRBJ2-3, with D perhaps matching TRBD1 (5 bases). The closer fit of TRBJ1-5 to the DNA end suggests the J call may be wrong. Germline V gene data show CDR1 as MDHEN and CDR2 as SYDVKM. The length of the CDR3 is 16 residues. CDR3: CASWLGAGGEGYTQHF. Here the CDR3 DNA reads TGTGCCAGCTGGCTAGGAGCGGGAGGGGAAGGGTATACGCAGCATTTT.

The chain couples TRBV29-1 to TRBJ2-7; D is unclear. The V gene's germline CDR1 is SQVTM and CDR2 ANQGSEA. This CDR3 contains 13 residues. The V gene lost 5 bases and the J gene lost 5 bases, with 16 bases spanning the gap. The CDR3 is CSVTPAELHEQYF. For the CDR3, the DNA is TGCAGCGTTACCCCGGCAGAGCTCCACGAGCAGTACTTC.

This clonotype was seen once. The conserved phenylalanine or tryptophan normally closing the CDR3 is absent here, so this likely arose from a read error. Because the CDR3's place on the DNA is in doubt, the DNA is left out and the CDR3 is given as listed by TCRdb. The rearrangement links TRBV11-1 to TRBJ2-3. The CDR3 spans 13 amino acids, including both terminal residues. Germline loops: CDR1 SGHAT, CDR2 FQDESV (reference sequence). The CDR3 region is CASNFIGTDTHYL.

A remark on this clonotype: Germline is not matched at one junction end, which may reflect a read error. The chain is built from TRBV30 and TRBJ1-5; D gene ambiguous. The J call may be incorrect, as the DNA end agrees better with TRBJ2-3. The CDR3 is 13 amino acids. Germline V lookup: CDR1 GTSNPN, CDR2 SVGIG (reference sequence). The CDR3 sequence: CVWSPLGYQPQYF. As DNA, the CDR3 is TGTGTCTGGAGTCCACTGGGGTATCAGCCCCAGTATTTT.

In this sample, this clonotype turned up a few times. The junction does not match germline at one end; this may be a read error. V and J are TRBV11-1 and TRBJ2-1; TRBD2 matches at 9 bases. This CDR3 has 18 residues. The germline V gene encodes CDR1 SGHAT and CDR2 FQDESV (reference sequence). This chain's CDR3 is CANSLYRSAGGSYNEQLF. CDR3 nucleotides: TGTGCCAACAGCTTATACCGCTCTGCGGGAGGGTCCTACAATGAGCAGCTCTTC.

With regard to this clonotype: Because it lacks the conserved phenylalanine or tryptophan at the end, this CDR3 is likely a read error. The CDR3 bases are TGCAACATTGAAGCGAACAGGGGGCGAGCAGAGACCCAGTACTCC. Protein product: CNIEANRGRAETQYS. The genes are TRBV29-1 and TRBJ2-5; 9 bases align to TRBD1. The CDR3 length is 15 residues. CDR1 is SQVTM and CDR2 is ANQGSEA in the germline V gene.

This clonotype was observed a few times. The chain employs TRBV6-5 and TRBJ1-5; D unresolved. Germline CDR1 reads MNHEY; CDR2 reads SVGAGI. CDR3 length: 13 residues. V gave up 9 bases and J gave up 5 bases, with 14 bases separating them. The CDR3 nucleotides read TGTGCCAGTAGTGACAACCGTGATCAGCCCCAGCATTTT. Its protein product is CASSDNRDQPQHF.

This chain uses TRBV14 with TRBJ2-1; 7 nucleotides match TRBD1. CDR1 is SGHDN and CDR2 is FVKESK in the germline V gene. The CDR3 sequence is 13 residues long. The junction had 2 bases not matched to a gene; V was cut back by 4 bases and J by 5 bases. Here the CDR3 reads CASSPGTDNEQFF. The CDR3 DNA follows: TGTGCCAGCAGCCCCGGGACAGACAATGAGCAGTTCTTC.

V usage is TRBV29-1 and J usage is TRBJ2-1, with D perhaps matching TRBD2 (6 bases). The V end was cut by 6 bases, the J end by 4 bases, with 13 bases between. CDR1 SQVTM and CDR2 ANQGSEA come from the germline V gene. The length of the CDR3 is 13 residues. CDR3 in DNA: TGCAGCGTGCTACTTGGGGGGTACAATGAGCAGTTCTTC. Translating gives CSVLLGGYNEQFF.